These 29 T cell receptor beta chains came from one sample sequenced in a study of T cell responses to AZD1222 COVID-19 vaccine. The protocol was immunoSEQ multiplex PCR, while the TCRdb copy is restricted to in-frame clones and leaves out a portion. The top ten hold under 3.5% of the sample, which has 100,000 to 150,000 clones, over 75% seen once. The sequences come from peripheral blood, collected on day 0 of AZD1222 vaccination. The receptor source for this set is an adult in good health.

The chain carries TRBV19 and TRBJ1-3; 8 nucleotides agree with TRBD1. CDR3 length: 18 residues. Germline V gene lookup returns CDR1 LNHDA and CDR2 SQIVND (reference sequence). The V segment lost 6 bases and the J segment 0 bases; nucleotides outside the gene matches: 13. DNA of the CDR3: TGTGCCAGTAGCAGACGACTGGACAGGGTGAACTCTGGAAACACCATATATTTT. Translated: CASSRRLDRVNSGNTIYF.

V is TRBV7-2 and J is TRBJ1-5; no reliable D call. The germline V gene has CDR1 SGHTA and CDR2 FQGNSA. V was shortened by 5 bases and J by 9 bases, with 20 bases between the two germline ends. The CDR3 is 15 residues long. The CDR3 DNA follows: TGTGCCAGCAGCCCAGCGGGCCTTACCCCGGGGCCCCAGCATTTT. This gives the protein CASSPAGLTPGPQHF.

Of note for this clone: An end of the junction does not agree with germline; a read error may underlie this. The chain combines TRBV2 with TRBJ2-1; D assignment may be TRBD1 or TRBD2 (5 bases each). Germline CDR1 is SNHLY and CDR2 is FYNNEI. The CDR3 loop spans 15 amino acids. In DNA, the CDR3 is TGTACCAGCAGGGTCCTCGGGGAGTTCTACAATGAGCAGTTCTTC. Translation: CTSRVLGEFYNEQFF.

V usage is TRBV5-5 and J usage is TRBJ2-7, with 9 bases that match TRBD2. CDR1 is SGHKS, CDR2 YYEKEE, per germline (reference sequence). V lost 2 bases and J lost 4; bases outside the gene matches: 10. This CDR3 spans 16 amino acids. CDR3 region: CASSFTRGLAGYEQYF. The CDR3 DNA is TGTGCCAGCAGCTTCACCCGGGGGCTAGCGGGGTACGAGCAGTACTTC.

J is TRBJ2-3 and V is TRBV5-1, with 8 nucleotides matching TRBD1. CDR1 and CDR2 (germline): SGHRS, YFSETQ. V was pared by 3 bases and J by 7 bases, with 7 bases of the junction left unmatched. There are 14 residues in the CDR3. CDR3 in amino acids: CASSSGQALNTQYF. DNA of the CDR3: TGCGCCAGCAGCTCGGGACAGGCACTCAATACGCAGTATTTT.

CDR3 sequence reads: CATSDLSETQYF. The CDR3 DNA reads TGTGCCACCAGTGATTTGTCGGAGACCCAGTACTTC. V is TRBV24-1 and J is TRBJ2-5; unclear D gene. The CDR3 totals 12 residues. Trimming took 0 bases from V and 5 from J, leaving 3 bases between them. From germline, CDR1 is KGHDR and CDR2 SFDVKD.

The rearrangement uses TRBV12-3 or TRBV12-4 and TRBJ1-4; D is unresolved. The CDR3 sequence is 12 residues long. Trimming took 5 bases from V and 10 from J, leaving 11 bases between them. The DNA of the CDR3 is TGTGCCAGCAGTCCCCCCCGGAGAAAACTGTTTTTT. Translation: CASSPPRRKLFF.

This chain joins TRBV5-1 and TRBJ2-5; possible D gene TRBD2, 6 bases. In germline, CDR1 is SGHRS, CDR2 YFSETQ. The CDR3 is made up of 13 amino acids. V lost 2 bases and J 5 bases, leaving 10 bases between the germline ends. CDR3 residues: CASSLGTGETQYF. The CDR3 DNA follows: TGCGCCAGCAGCTTAGGGACTGGTGAGACCCAGTACTTC.

The V gene is TRBV3-1 (or the pseudogene TRBV3-2), the J gene TRBJ1-2, with D hard to call. Germline CDR1 is LGHDT and CDR2 is YNNKEL (reference sequence). V was clipped by 2 bases and J by 8 bases, with 18 bases between them. CDR3 size: 15 residues. The CDR3: CASSQRLVAGVGYTF. DNA for the CDR3: TGTGCCAGCAGCCAAAGGCTAGTTGCGGGCGTCGGCTACACCTTC.

The chain links TRBV28 to TRBJ2-7; 8 bases map to TRBD2. Germline CDR1 reads MDHEN; CDR2 reads SYDVKM. This CDR3 comprises 19 residues. V lost 3 bases, J lost 0 bases, and 16 bases stayed unmatched. The DNA of the CDR3 is TGTGCCAGCAGTTTCCCCTTTGTCGCGGGAGGTCGCAGCTCCTACGAGCAGTACTTC. It yields the protein CASSFPFVAGGRSSYEQYF.

The chain has TRBV29-1 and TRBJ2-5; D possibly corresponds to TRBD2 (6 bases). This CDR3 is 15 amino acids long. The V end lost 6 bases, the J end lost 0 bases, and 17 bases lay between the germline ends. Germline V gene data show CDR1 as SQVTM and CDR2 as ANQGSEA. Here the CDR3 reads CSVGGPFKYQETQYF. The DNA of the CDR3 is TGCAGCGTGGGGGGTCCCTTTAAGTACCAAGAGACCCAGTACTTC.

V and J are TRBV7-2 and TRBJ1-2; D possibly corresponds to TRBD1 (5 bases). The V end lost 1 base, the J end lost 8 bases, and 11 bases lay between the germline ends. The germline CDR1 and CDR2 sequences are SGHTA and FQGNSA. The CDR3 has 13 amino acids. The CDR3 coding sequence is TGTGCCAGCAGCTTAGAGACAGTCAGGGGCTACACCTTC. Translating it yields CASSLETVRGYTF.

The chain couples TRBV4-2 to TRBJ1-4; 9 positions match TRBD1. CDR1 LGHNA and CDR2 YNFKEQ come from the germline V gene. CDR3 length equals 16 residues. Unmatched junction bases numbered 4, after V lost 0 bases and J lost 5 bases. CDR3 in DNA: TGTGCCAGCAGCCAAGAGGGACAGGGTCGAAATGAAAAACTGTTTTTT. This codes for CASSQEGQGRNEKLFF.

The DNA of the CDR3 is TGTGCCAGCAGCGCGGAAGCGGGCCTATTCTCCTACGAGCAGTACTTC. As protein: CASSAEAGLFSYEQYF. This chain links TRBV2 with TRBJ2-7, with D possibly being TRBD2 (6 bases). In germline, CDR1 is SNHLY, CDR2 FYNNEI. The CDR3 totals 16 residues. The V and J ends lost 6 bases and 0 bases respectively, with 18 bases between them. The complete variable domain, with remaining parts taken from reference TRBV2 and TRBJ2-7, reads EPEVTQTPSHQVTQMGQEVILRCVPISNHLYFYWYRQILGQKVEFLVSFYNNEISEKSEIFDDQFSVERPDGSNFTLKIRSTKLEDSAMYFCASSAEAGLFSYEQYFGPGTRLTVT.

The chain employs TRBV5-1 and TRBJ1-4; TRBD1 agrees at 7 bases. V lost 4 bases and J lost 5; bases outside the gene matches: 5. This CDR3 contains 14 residues. Germline loops: CDR1 SGHRS, CDR2 YFSETQ. The CDR3 nucleotides are TGCGCCAGCAGCCGACAGGGTTCGAATGAAAAACTGTTTTTT. Translating it yields CASSRQGSNEKLFF.

The chain employs TRBV9 and TRBJ2-7; 8 bases map to TRBD1. Germline-derived CDR1 and CDR2 are SGDLS and YYNGEE. The CDR3 length is 15 residues. V trimming: 4 bases; J trimming: 2 bases; junction bases outside the gene matches: 8. The CDR3 here is CASSPRQGWAYEQYF. CDR3 DNA: TGTGCCAGCAGCCCCCGACAGGGGTGGGCCTACGAGCAGTACTTC.

The genes are TRBV4-2 and TRBJ2-7; possible D gene TRBD2, 6 bases. Trimming took 0 bases from V and 3 from J, leaving 24 bases between them. The CDR3 has 19 residues. Per germline, CDR1 LGHNA and CDR2 YNFKEQ. CDR3: CASSQDPILGGELYYEQYF. The CDR3 nucleotides are TGTGCCAGCAGCCAAGATCCGATCCTGGGGGGAGAGTTATACTACGAGCAGTACTTC.

Here the CDR3 DNA reads TGTGCCAGCAGTTTGCGGAGCTCGAACACCGGGGAGCTGTTTTTT. Amino acids: CASSLRSSNTGELFF. This chain joins TRBV27 and TRBJ2-2; no clear D gene. Germline V CDR1 and CDR2: MNHEY, SMNVEV (reference sequence). Trimming cost V 3 bases and J 0 bases, with 8 bases left between them. This CDR3 comprises 15 residues.

The chain uses TRBV19 and TRBJ2-3; 9 positions agree with TRBD2. The CDR3 is 16 residues long. V lost 4 bases and J lost 1; bases outside the gene matches: 6. Germline V gene sequence: CDR1 LNHDA, CDR2 SQIVND (reference sequence). CDR3 amino acids: CASSTGLAGRTDTQYF. The CDR3, as DNA: TGTGCCAGTAGTACGGGGCTAGCGGGACGCACAGATACGCAGTATTTT.

The chain links TRBV6-2 or TRBV6-3 to TRBJ1-1, with no clear D. The CDR3 loop spans 15 amino acids. V lost 6 bases to trimming and J lost 2 bases, with 16 bases between them. Germline V gives CDR1 MNHEY, CDR2 SVGEGT. The CDR3 nucleotides are TGTGCCAGCAGCTCACTAGACTGGCAAAACACTGAAGCTTTCTTT. Its translation: CASSSLDWQNTEAFF.

The chain combines TRBV27 with TRBJ2-1, with 14 positions matching TRBD2. The CDR3 spans 19 residues. After removal of 3 bases from V and 0 bases from J, the junction contained 7 bases not matched to a gene. CDR1 is MNHEY, CDR2 SMNVEV, per germline (reference sequence). CDR3 amino acids: CASSFGGLAGVGSYNEQFF. Here the CDR3 DNA reads TGTGCCAGCAGTTTCGGGGGACTAGCGGGAGTGGGCTCCTACAATGAGCAGTTCTTC.

V is TRBV3-1 (or the pseudogene TRBV3-2) and J is TRBJ1-5; no reliable D call. Deletions cut 1 base from V and 2 bases from J, with 12 bases between. The CDR3 is 16 amino acids. In germline, CDR1 is LGHDT, CDR2 YNNKEL (reference sequence). Here the CDR3 DNA reads TGTGCCAGCAGCCAAGGGTCCCCCTTGGGCAATCAGCCCCAGCATTTT. Protein: CASSQGSPLGNQPQHF.

The chain links TRBV18 to TRBJ2-3, with unresolved D. Trimming shortened V by 0 bases and J by 2 bases, and 3 bases separated the two germline ends. Germline V gene data show CDR1 as KGHSH and CDR2 as LQKENI. The CDR3 totals 13 residues. The CDR3 region is CASSPPTTDTQYF. The DNA of the CDR3 is TGTGCCAGCTCACCACCGACCACAGATACGCAGTATTTT. Complete variable domain (other parts from reference TRBV18 and TRBJ2-3): NAGVMQNPRHLVRRRGQEARLRCSPMKGHSHVYWYRQLPEEGLKFMVYLQKENIIDESGMPKERFSAEFPKEGPSILRIQQVVRGDSAAYFCASSPPTTDTQYFGPGTRLTVL.

V is TRBV7-9 and J is TRBJ1-4; no firm D call. V shed 5 bases and J shed 7 bases, with 11 bases lying between them. This CDR3 has 13 amino acids. Germline V gene sequence: CDR1 SEHNR, CDR2 FQNEAQ (reference sequence). CDR3 sequence (DNA): TGTGCCAGCAGCCTTTTAGGAACTGAAAAACTGTTTTTT. As protein: CASSLLGTEKLFF.

The DNA for the CDR3 is TGTGCCAGCAGCCAAGGAAATAGCGGGAGTACAGATACGCAGTATTTT. It translates to CASSQGNSGSTDTQYF. The gene calls are TRBV3-1 (or the pseudogene TRBV3-2) and TRBJ2-3, with 9 bases aligning to TRBD2. The germline gives CDR1 LGHDT, CDR2 YNNKEL (reference sequence). The CDR3 length is 16 residues. V was pared by 1 base and J by 3 bases, with 5 bases of the junction left unmatched.

CDR3 protein: CASSPDGNYGYTF. The CDR3 bases are TGTGCCAGCTCACCCGACGGGAACTATGGCTACACCTTC. The chain links TRBV18 to TRBJ1-2, with D uncertain. The germline gives CDR1 KGHSH, CDR2 LQKENI. The CDR3 runs 13 residues. Deletions cut 3 bases from V and 2 bases from J, with 7 bases between.

This chain uses TRBV7-9 with TRBJ2-7, with TRBD1 as a possible D gene (5 bases). In germline, CDR1 is SEHNR, CDR2 FQNEAQ (reference sequence). The CDR3 sequence is 13 residues long. The V end was cut by 1 base, the J end by 6 bases, with 10 bases between. The chain's CDR3 is CASSLGAGIEQYF. CDR3 sequence (DNA): TGTGCCAGCAGCTTAGGGGCAGGGATCGAGCAGTACTTC.

This clone was found a few times. The genes are TRBV7-6 and TRBJ1-1, with D uncertain. The germline CDR1 and CDR2 sequences are SGHVS and FNYEAQ. Between the trimmed V and J ends, which lost 9 bases and 1 base, there was a span of 18 bases. The CDR3 extends over 15 amino acids. The CDR3 loop is CARRNSVSPNTEAFF. The CDR3 DNA follows: TGTGCCAGGCGTAATTCAGTCAGCCCGAACACTGAAGCTTTCTTT.

The chain carries TRBV7-2 and TRBJ1-1, with a tentative D call TRBD1 (6 bases). Germline lookup yields CDR1 SGHTA and CDR2 FQGNSA. This CDR3 contains 14 residues. The V end lost 4 bases, the J end lost 1 base, and 10 bases lay between the germline ends. The CDR3 nucleotides read TGTGCCAGCAGCTCAGGGGCATCGAACACTGAAGCTTTCTTT. Its translation is CASSSGASNTEAFF.